This is a list of T cell receptor beta chains from one sample in a study of blood T cell repertoires in COVID-19. The assay was immunoSEQ multiplex PCR, and TCRdb's table has in-frame clones only and misses some. In the table there are 55,000 to 90,000 clones, roughly nine tenths of which are singletons. The sequenced sample consisted of peripheral blood. These receptor sequences come from a man aged 65 to 79 with active COVID-19. CDR3s include the opening cysteine and the closing phenylalanine or tryptophan. The order of the fields is J gene, CDR3 length, D gene, V gene, CDR3 protein. A D gene is named only where the DNA matches it firmly.

J: TRBJ1-2
length: 14
D: TRBD1
V: TRBV7-9
CDR3: CASSPRTGRYGYTF

J: TRBJ1-2
length: 13
D: NA
V: TRBV18
CDR3: CASSPGQTYGYTF

J: TRBJ2-6
length: 20
D: TRBD1
V: TRBV19
CDR3: CASSKGFWTGLRSGANVLTF

J: TRBJ1-2
length: 14
D: NA
V: TRBV7-3
CDR3: CASSLSSESDGYTF

J: TRBJ1-5
length: 13
D: TRBD1
V: TRBV28
CDR3: CASRAPGGPPQHF

J: TRBJ2-1
length: 15
D: TRBD1
V: TRBV7-9
CDR3: CASSHAGQGSYEQFF

J: TRBJ2-7
length: 13
D: NA
V: TRBV9
CDR3: CASSVGLAYEQYF

J: TRBJ2-2
length: 16
D: TRBD2
V: TRBV18
CDR3: CASSPRLASNTGELFF

J: TRBJ2-5
length: 13
D: NA
V: TRBV24-1
CDR3: CATSGQHQETQYF

J: TRBJ2-5
length: 14
D: TRBD2
V: TRBV2
CDR3: CASTEGGGPETQYF

J: TRBJ2-7
length: 15
D: TRBD2
V: TRBV28
CDR3: CASSLWAGGGDEQYF

J: TRBJ2-3
length: 16
D: TRBD2
V: TRBV4-1
CDR3: CASSPRVSGGGDTQYF

J: TRBJ1-6
length: 14
D: NA
V: TRBV18
CDR3: CASSPRDNNSPLHF

J: TRBJ2-7
length: 17
D: TRBD1
V: TRBV24-1
CDR3: CATPPPVPGQAPYEQYF

J: TRBJ2-1
length: 14
D: TRBD1
V: TRBV6-2/TRBV6-3
CDR3: CASSRQGSYNEQFF

J: TRBJ1-2
length: 12
D: NA
V: TRBV5-4
CDR3: CASSPGGSGYTF

J: TRBJ2-3
length: 14
D: NA
V: TRBV5-1
CDR3: CASSLGLATDTQYF

J: TRBJ1-2
length: 14
D: NA
V: TRBV5-1
CDR3: CASSSVGGADGYTF

J: TRBJ2-7
length: 14
D: NA
V: TRBV6-5
CDR3: CASRRGPDTGEQYF

J: TRBJ1-2
length: 15
D: NA
V: TRBV19
CDR3: CASSISQTTWDGYTF

J: TRBJ2-7
length: 18
D: TRBD2
V: TRBV4-1
CDR3: CASSHPGTSGRHSYEQYF

J: TRBJ1-6
length: 18
D: TRBD1
V: TRBV19
CDR3: CASSIDVGTGGYNSPLHF

J: TRBJ2-5
length: 14
D: TRBD2
V: TRBV18
CDR3: CASSPGTSSETQYF

J: TRBJ2-7
length: 12
D: NA
V: TRBV25-1
CDR3: CASSLGPHEQYF

J: TRBJ2-1
length: 17
D: TRBD2
V: TRBV10-3
CDR3: CAISRGSSGSLGNEQFF

J: TRBJ2-7
length: 18
D: TRBD1
V: TRBV3-1/TRBV3-2
CDR3: CASSQDGITGGKPYEQYF

J: TRBJ2-1
length: 16
D: TRBD2
V: TRBV4-1
CDR3: CASSQPLAGAHREQFF

J: TRBJ2-7
length: 15
D: NA
V: TRBV27
CDR3: CASSATPHRASEQYF

J: TRBJ1-6
length: 14
D: NA
V: TRBV5-1
CDR3: CASSLVTDNSPLHF

J: TRBJ2-1
length: 14
D: NA
V: TRBV15
CDR3: CATSWATYGNEQFF

J: TRBJ2-1
length: 15
D: NA
V: TRBV7-6
CDR3: CASSSNRGGYNEQFF

J: TRBJ1-5
length: 14
D: NA
V: TRBV14
CDR3: CASSQAGQTQPQHF

J: TRBJ1-6
length: 16
D: NA
V: TRBV4-1
CDR3: CPPSRLGGGRNSPLHF

J: TRBJ2-5
length: 14
D: NA
V: TRBV9
CDR3: CASSVGVARETQYF

J: TRBJ2-5
length: 13
D: NA
V: TRBV27
CDR3: CASGPAGQETQYF

J: TRBJ1-3
length: 11
D: NA
V: TRBV19
CDR3: CASSQGNTIYF

J: TRBJ2-1
length: 15
D: TRBD2
V: TRBV28
CDR3: CASSTGLAGYNEQFF

J: TRBJ1-2
length: 14
D: TRBD1
V: TRBV6-5
CDR3: CASSYSGDSYGYTF

J: TRBJ2-2
length: 14
D: NA
V: TRBV7-8
CDR3: CASRPGGPTGELFF

J: TRBJ1-3
length: 15
D: NA
V: TRBV9
CDR3: CASSVGSPSGNTIYF

J: TRBJ2-3
length: 15
D: TRBD2
V: TRBV6-2/TRBV6-3
CDR3: CASTPLGGGTDTQYF

J: TRBJ2-2
length: 15
D: TRBD1
V: TRBV7-3
CDR3: CASSLNQGQDGELFF